The 25 T cell receptor beta chains presented below share a single source sample, sequenced in a study of control samples from healthy donors and cancer patients. Repertoires were generated with immunoSEQ multiplex PCR, while TCRdb's copy carries only in-frame clones and drops some. The data show under 300,000 clones, with over 70% seen just once and roughly 13% held by the top ten. The sample was PBMCs. These receptors all stem from a woman aged 60-75 years with lung cancer.

This chain connects TRBV5-6 to TRBJ1-2, with 8 bases matching TRBD1. J gave up 3 bases and V 5 bases, and 6 bases lay outside the gene matches. The CDR3 consists of 14 residues. Germline CDR1 SGHDT, CDR2 YYEEEE. DNA of the CDR3: TGTGCCAGCAGTCCCGACAGGGGATACTATGGCTACACCTTC. Its protein product is CASSPDRGYYGYTF. The full variable domain, in which reference TRBV5-6 and TRBJ1-2 provide the parts outside the CDR3, is DAGVTQSPTHLIKTRGQQVTLRCSPKSGHDTVSWYQQALGQGPQFIFQYYEEEERQRGNFPDRFSGHQFPNYSSELNVNALLLGDSALYLCASSPDRGYYGYTFGSGTRLTVV.

The V gene is TRBV14, the J gene TRBJ2-1, with TRBD2 matching over 11 bases. The CDR3 totals 15 residues. The germline V gene has CDR1 SGHDN and CDR2 FVKESK. V shed 4 bases, J shed 10 bases, and the junction held 9 bases outside the gene matches. The CDR3 region is CASSLIAGGVTEQFF. In DNA form, the CDR3 reads TGTGCCAGCAGCCTAATAGCGGGGGGGGTTACAGAGCAGTTCTTC.

CDR3 sequence: CASSQSGTANSPLHF. The CDR3 region has the DNA TGTGCCAGCAGCCAATCCGGGACAGCTAATTCACCCCTCCACTTT. V usage is TRBV6-5 and J usage is TRBJ1-6, with 7 positions matching TRBD1. Losses at the gene ends were 6 bases for V and 6 bases for J; bases not matched to a gene: 8. Germline V gene lookup returns CDR1 MNHEY and CDR2 SVGAGI. The CDR3 contains 15 residues.

The chain combines TRBV19 with TRBJ2-1; D is unclear. V was clipped by 6 bases and J by 9 bases, with 21 bases between them. Germline CDR1 reads LNHDA; CDR2 reads SQIVND (reference sequence). This CDR3 is built from 15 residues. The CDR3 region is CASRYVGTPIGEQFF. The CDR3 nucleotides read TGTGCCAGTAGATATGTCGGCACCCCGATCGGTGAGCAGTTCTTC.

This sequence joins TRBV18 and TRBJ2-7, with 7 positions matching TRBD1. The V gene end was trimmed by 6 bases and the J gene end by 2 bases; junction bases not matched to a gene: 10. Germline CDR1 KGHSH, CDR2 LQKENI. The CDR3 is 15 amino acids. This CDR3 reads CASSPGQTGPYEQYF. As DNA, the CDR3 is TGTGCCAGCTCGCCGGGACAGACGGGTCCCTACGAGCAGTACTTC.

The chain has TRBV27 and TRBJ2-7; 8 bases line up with TRBD1. This CDR3 has 14 residues. V trimming: 9 bases; J trimming: 5 bases; junction bases outside the gene matches: 12. Germline CDR1 is MNHEY and CDR2 is SMNVEV (reference sequence). The CDR3 is CASRTTGAIHEQYF. The CDR3 nucleotides are TGTGCCAGTAGGACGACAGGGGCTATCCACGAGCAGTACTTC.

This sequence joins TRBV15 and TRBJ2-2, with TRBD1 identical over 10 bases. Trimming at V came to 5 bases and at J to 4 bases, leaving 7 bases not matched to a gene. The germline gives CDR1 LNHNV, CDR2 YYDKDF (reference sequence). The CDR3 extends over 16 amino acids. CDR3: CATSFRDRGITGELFF. Here the CDR3 DNA reads TGTGCCACCAGCTTCCGGGACAGGGGAATCACCGGGGAGCTGTTTTTT.

V and J are TRBV29-1 and TRBJ2-1; TRBD1 might be the D (5 bases). Germline CDR1 is SQVTM and CDR2 is ANQGSEA. The V and J ends lost 7 bases and 7 bases respectively, with 14 bases between them. This CDR3 comprises 12 residues. For the CDR3, the DNA is TGCAGCGATCGGCAGGGTGGGAATGAGCAGTTCTTC. As protein: CSDRQGGNEQFF.

V gene TRBV7-3 combines with J gene TRBJ2-1; D is undetermined. Trimming took off 5 bases at V and 0 bases at J, with 14 bases between the two ends. CDR1 and CDR2 (germline): SGHTA, FQGTGA. The CDR3 loop spans 16 amino acids. This CDR3 is CASSPRGLSSYNEQFF. DNA for the CDR3: TGTGCCAGCAGCCCCCGTGGTCTCAGCTCCTACAATGAGCAGTTCTTC.

The rearrangement uses TRBV5-1 and TRBJ1-3, with D perhaps matching TRBD1 (6 bases). With 5 bases removed from V and 0 bases from J, the gap between germline ends came to 15 bases. The CDR3 loop spans 16 amino acids. The germline V gene has CDR1 SGHRS and CDR2 YFSETQ. This CDR3 reads CASSYRQANSGNTIYF. Written as DNA, the CDR3 is TGCGCCAGCAGTTATAGACAGGCAAACTCTGGAAACACCATATATTTT.

The rearrangement uses TRBV6-5 and TRBJ1-2; D unclear. Germline V gene data show CDR1 as MNHEY and CDR2 as SVGAGI. V was shortened by 5 bases and J by 3 bases, with 10 bases between the two germline ends. The CDR3 spans 13 residues. CDR3 nucleotides: TGTGCCAGCAGTACGACATTTGACTATGGCTACACCTTC. It codes for CASSTTFDYGYTF.

This clone was seen just once. Other DNA sequences of this sample code for an identical CDR3. The V gene is TRBV24-1, the J gene TRBJ2-1; TRBD1 might be the D (5 bases). Germline assignment: CDR1 KGHDR and CDR2 SFDVKD. V was cut by 4 bases and J by 1 base, with 7 bases left in between. This CDR3 has 14 residues. CDR3 residues: CATSEAGSYNEQFF. CDR3 coding DNA: TGTGCCACCAGTGAGGCAGGGTCCTACAATGAGCAGTTCTTC.

V usage is TRBV25-1 and J usage is TRBJ1-1; D gene unclear. V was trimmed by 6 bases and J by 0 bases, leaving 14 bases between them. From germline, CDR1 is MGHDK and CDR2 SYGVNS. This CDR3 is 15 amino acids long. The CDR3 sequence: CASSSGSLMNTEAFF. CDR3 in DNA: TGTGCCAGCAGCTCGGGATCGTTAATGAACACTGAAGCTTTCTTT.

CDR3 in DNA: TGTGCCAGCAGTTTGAACGGGAATCAGCCCCAGCATTTT. Translating gives CASSLNGNQPQHF. The chain couples TRBV27 to TRBJ1-5; D remains ambiguous. Per germline, CDR1 MNHEY and CDR2 SMNVEV (reference sequence). The CDR3 sequence is 13 residues long. The V gene lost 3 bases and the J gene lost 4 bases, with 7 bases spanning the gap.

This chain uses TRBV5-5 with TRBJ2-7; maybe TRBD1 (6 bases). The CDR3 has 14 residues. V lost 0 bases and J 3 bases, leaving 10 bases between the germline ends. Germline CDR1 SGHKS, CDR2 YYEKEE (reference sequence). CDR3 sequence (DNA): TGTGCCAGCAGCTTGGACAGGGCGAGCTACGAGCAGTACTTC. This translates into CASSLDRASYEQYF.

The V and J genes are TRBV29-1 and TRBJ1-5, with D possibly being TRBD1 (6 bases). CDR3 length equals 13 residues. CDR1 and CDR2 from the germline V gene are SQVTM and ANQGSEA. V dropped 7 bases and J dropped 6 bases, with 16 bases sitting between them. CDR3 amino acids: CSAGDGRGQPQHF. The CDR3 DNA reads as TGCAGCGCCGGGGATGGCAGGGGTCAGCCCCAGCATTTT.

The V call is TRBV24-1, the J call TRBJ2-3; D not resolved. The CDR3 has 12 residues. Trimming took off 1 base at V and 3 bases at J, with 1 base between the two ends. CDR1 KGHDR and CDR2 SFDVKD come from the germline V gene. The CDR3 here is CATSDFTDTQYF. CDR3 DNA sequence: TGTGCCACCAGTGATTTTACAGATACGCAGTATTTT.

This chain links TRBV5-5 with TRBJ2-7; 8 nucleotides line up with TRBD1. V lost 5 bases, J lost 1 base, and 8 bases stayed unmatched. The CDR3 has 15 residues. Germline V CDR1 and CDR2: SGHKS, YYEKEE (reference sequence). The DNA for the CDR3 is TGTGCCAGCAGGTCCGGGACAGGCCTTTCCTACGAGCAGTACTTC. It is translated as CASRSGTGLSYEQYF.

The rearrangement uses TRBV5-1 and TRBJ1-2; D may be TRBD1 (6 bases). CDR1 is SGHRS, CDR2 YFSETQ, per germline. V was clipped by 4 bases and J by 4 bases, with 14 bases between them. The CDR3 spans 14 residues. The CDR3 spells CASSREGEGYGYTF. The CDR3 DNA sequence: TGCGCCAGCAGCCGGGAGGGGGAAGGCTATGGCTACACCTTC.

The V call is TRBV2, the J call TRBJ1-5; no clear D gene. The germline V gene has CDR1 SNHLY and CDR2 FYNNEI. Trimming removed 7 bases at V and 7 bases at J, with 11 bases between. This CDR3 contains 12 residues. The CDR3 region has the DNA TGTGCCAGCAAGGACCGTGGGCAGCCCCAGCATTTT. Residues: CASKDRGQPQHF.

This chain uses TRBV3-1 (or the pseudogene TRBV3-2) with TRBJ2-7; possibly TRBD2 for D (6 bases). The germline gives CDR1 LGHDT, CDR2 YNNKEL (reference sequence). The V end lost 8 bases, the J end lost 6 bases, and 8 bases lay between the germline ends. This CDR3 contains 10 residues. In nucleotides, the CDR3 is TGTGCCAGCGGGGGACTCGAGCAGTACTTC. This translates into CASGGLEQYF.

In this sample, this clone turned up once. The rearrangement links TRBV7-9 to TRBJ1-1; D not resolved. V lost 4 bases and J lost 0, with 12 bases in between. Germline V gene sequence: CDR1 SEHNR, CDR2 FQNEAQ (reference sequence). CDR3 size: 15 residues. In nucleotides, the CDR3 is TGTGCCAGCAGCTCCCCTCCACTCCTGAACACTGAAGCTTTCTTT. This codes for CASSSPPLLNTEAFF.

The table lists this clone with a few counts. This rearrangement joins TRBV29-1 to TRBJ1-1; D unclear. V was pared by 3 bases and J by 1 base, with 9 bases between. Germline CDR1 SQVTM, CDR2 ANQGSEA. CDR3 size: 13 residues. The CDR3 protein is CSVEIQQNTEAFF. CDR3 sequence (DNA): TGCAGCGTTGAGATCCAGCAGAACACTGAAGCTTTCTTT.

The chain links TRBV6-1 to TRBJ2-2, with TRBD1 matching 10 bases. The junction had 5 bases not matched to a gene; V was cut back by 4 bases and J by 3 bases. Germline V gene sequence: CDR1 MNHNS, CDR2 SASEGT. The CDR3 length is 16 residues. In DNA, the CDR3 is TGTGCCAGCAGTGCTTCGACAGGGGGCTACACCGGGGAGCTGTTTTTT. As protein: CASSASTGGYTGELFF.

This chain links TRBV18 with TRBJ2-3; 7 bases fit TRBD1. This CDR3 contains 15 residues. CDR1 is KGHSH, CDR2 LQKENI, per germline. V dropped 1 base and J dropped 2; count of bases not matched to a gene: 3. CDR3 sequence (DNA): TGTGCCAGCTCACCACAGGGGGCGATCACAGATACGCAGTATTTT. Translation gives CASSPQGAITDTQYF. Full variable domain (missing parts from reference TRBV18 and TRBJ2-3): NAGVMQNPRHLVRRRGQEARLRCSPMKGHSHVYWYRQLPEEGLKFMVYLQKENIIDESGMPKERFSAEFPKEGPSILRIQQVVRGDSAAYFCASSPQGAITDTQYFGPGTRLTVL.